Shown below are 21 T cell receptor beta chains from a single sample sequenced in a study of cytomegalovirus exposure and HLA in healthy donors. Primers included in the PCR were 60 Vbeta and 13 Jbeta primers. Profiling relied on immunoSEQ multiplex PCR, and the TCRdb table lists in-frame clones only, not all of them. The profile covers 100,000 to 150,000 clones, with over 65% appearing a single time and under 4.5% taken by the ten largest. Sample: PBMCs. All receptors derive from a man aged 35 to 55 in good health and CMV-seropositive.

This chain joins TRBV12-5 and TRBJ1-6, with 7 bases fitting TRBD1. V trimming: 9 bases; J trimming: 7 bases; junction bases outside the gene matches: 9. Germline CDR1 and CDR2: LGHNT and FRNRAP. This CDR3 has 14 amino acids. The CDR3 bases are TGTGCTAGCAAACGACAGGGCGAAAATTCACCCCTCCACTTT. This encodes CASKRQGENSPLHF.

DNA of the CDR3: TGTGCCAGTAGTAACAGGGGGGCCTACGAGCAGTACTTC. This codes for CASSNRGAYEQYF. V is TRBV19 and J is TRBJ2-7; TRBD1 matches 8 bases. V was pared by 4 bases and J by 2 bases, with 1 base of the junction left unmatched. The CDR3 runs 13 residues. Germline CDR1 is LNHDA and CDR2 is SQIVND (reference sequence).

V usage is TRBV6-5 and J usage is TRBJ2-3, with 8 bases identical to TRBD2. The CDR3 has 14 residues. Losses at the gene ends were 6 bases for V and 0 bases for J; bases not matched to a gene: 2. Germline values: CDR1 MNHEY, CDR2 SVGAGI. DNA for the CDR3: TGTGCCAGCAGATTAGCGGGAAGCACAGATACGCAGTATTTT. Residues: CASRLAGSTDTQYF.

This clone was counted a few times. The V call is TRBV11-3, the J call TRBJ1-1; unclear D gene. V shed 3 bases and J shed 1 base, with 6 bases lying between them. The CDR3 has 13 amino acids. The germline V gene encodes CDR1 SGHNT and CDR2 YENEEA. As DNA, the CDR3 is TGTGCCAGCAGCTTGGGAGGGAACACTGAAGCTTTCTTT. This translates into CASSLGGNTEAFF. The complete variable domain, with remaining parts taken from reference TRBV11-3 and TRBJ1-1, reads EAGVVQSPRYKIIEKKQPVAFWCNPISGHNTLYWYLQNLGQGPELLIRYENEEAVDDSQLPKDRFSAERLKGVDSTLKIQPAELGDSAVYLCASSLGGNTEAFFGQGTRLTVV.

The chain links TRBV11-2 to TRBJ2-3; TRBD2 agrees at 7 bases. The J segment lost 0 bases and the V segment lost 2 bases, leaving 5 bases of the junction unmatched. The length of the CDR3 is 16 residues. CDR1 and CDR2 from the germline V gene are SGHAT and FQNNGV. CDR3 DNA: TGTGCCAGCAGCTTAATAAGCGGGGCTAGCACAGATACGCAGTATTTT. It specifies CASSLISGASTDTQYF.

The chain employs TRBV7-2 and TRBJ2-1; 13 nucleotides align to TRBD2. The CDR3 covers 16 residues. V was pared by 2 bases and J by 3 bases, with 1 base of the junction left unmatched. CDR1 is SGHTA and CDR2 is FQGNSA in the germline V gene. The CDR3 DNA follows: TGTGCCAGCAGCTTAACTAGCGGGGGGGTCTACAATGAGCAGTTCTTC. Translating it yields CASSLTSGGVYNEQFF.

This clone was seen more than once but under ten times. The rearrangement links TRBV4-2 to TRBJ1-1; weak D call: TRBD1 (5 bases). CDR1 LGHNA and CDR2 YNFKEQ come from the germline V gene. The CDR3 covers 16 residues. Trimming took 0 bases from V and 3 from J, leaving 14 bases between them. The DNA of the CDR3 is TGTGCCAGCAGCCAAGAAGACTGGGGGGGGGACACTGAAGCTTTCTTT. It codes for CASSQEDWGGDTEAFF.

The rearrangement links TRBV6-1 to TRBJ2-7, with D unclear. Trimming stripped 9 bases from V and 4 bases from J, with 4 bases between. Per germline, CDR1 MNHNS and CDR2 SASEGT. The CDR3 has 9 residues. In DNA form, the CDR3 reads TGTGCCAGTTCGTACGAGCAGTACTTC. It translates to CASSYEQYF.

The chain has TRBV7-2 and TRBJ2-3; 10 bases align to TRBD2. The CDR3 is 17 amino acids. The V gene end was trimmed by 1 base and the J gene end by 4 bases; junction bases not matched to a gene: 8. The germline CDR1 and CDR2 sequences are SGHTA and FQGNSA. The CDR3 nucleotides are TGTGCCAGCAGCTTAGTCCTAGCGGGAGATCGTGCAGATACGCAGTATTTT. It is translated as CASSLVLAGDRADTQYF.

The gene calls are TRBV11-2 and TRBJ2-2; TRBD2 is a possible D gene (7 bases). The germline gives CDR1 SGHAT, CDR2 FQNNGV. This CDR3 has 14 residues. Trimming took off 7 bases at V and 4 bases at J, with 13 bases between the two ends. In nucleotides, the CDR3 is TGTGCCAGCACTACGGGGGGCGGCACCGGGGAGCTGTTTTTT. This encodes CASTTGGGTGELFF.

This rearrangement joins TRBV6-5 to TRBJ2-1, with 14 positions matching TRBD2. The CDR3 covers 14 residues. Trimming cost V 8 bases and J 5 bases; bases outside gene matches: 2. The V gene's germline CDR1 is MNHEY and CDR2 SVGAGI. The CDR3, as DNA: TGTGCCAGCCGGACTAGCGGGAGGAACAATGAGCAGTTCTTC. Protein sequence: CASRTSGRNNEQFF.

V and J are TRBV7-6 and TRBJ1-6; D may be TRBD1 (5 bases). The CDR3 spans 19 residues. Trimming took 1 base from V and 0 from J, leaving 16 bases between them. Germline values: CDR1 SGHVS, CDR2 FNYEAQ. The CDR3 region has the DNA TGTGCCAGCAGCTTAGGGGGCGGCGGGGAAAGCTCCTATAATTCACCCCTCCACTTT. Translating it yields CASSLGGGGESSYNSPLHF.

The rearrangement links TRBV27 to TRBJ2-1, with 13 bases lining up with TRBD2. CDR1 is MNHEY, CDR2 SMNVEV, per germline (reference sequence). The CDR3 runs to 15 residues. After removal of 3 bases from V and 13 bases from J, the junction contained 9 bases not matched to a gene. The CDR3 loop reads CASSFGGLAGVDQFF. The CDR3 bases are TGTGCCAGCAGTTTCGGAGGACTAGCGGGAGTGGACCAGTTCTTC.

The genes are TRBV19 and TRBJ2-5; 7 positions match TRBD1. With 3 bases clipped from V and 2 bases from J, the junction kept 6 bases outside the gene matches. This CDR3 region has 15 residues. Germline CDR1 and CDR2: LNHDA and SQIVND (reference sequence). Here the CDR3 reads CASSIGGQMQETQYF. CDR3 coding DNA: TGTGCCAGTAGTATTGGGGGACAGATGCAAGAGACCCAGTACTTC.

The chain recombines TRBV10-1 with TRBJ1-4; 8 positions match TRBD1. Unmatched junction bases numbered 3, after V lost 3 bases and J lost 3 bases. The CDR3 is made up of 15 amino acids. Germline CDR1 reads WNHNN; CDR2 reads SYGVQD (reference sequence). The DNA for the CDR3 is TGCGCCAGCAGTGATACAGGGGGAGCTAATGAAAAACTGTTTTTT. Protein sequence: CASSDTGGANEKLFF.

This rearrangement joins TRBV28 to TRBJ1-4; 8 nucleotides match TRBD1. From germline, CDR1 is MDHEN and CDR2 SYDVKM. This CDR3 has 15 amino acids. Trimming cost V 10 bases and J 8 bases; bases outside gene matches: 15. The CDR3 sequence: CATRAPGQDQEKLFF. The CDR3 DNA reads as TGTGCCACCAGGGCTCCGGGACAGGACCAGGAAAAACTGTTTTTT.

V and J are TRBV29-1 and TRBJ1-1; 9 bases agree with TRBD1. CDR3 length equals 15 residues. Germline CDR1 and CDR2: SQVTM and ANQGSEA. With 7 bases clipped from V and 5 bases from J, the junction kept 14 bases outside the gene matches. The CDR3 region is CSALTGGLGTTEAFF. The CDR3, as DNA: TGCAGCGCCCTGACAGGGGGTCTAGGAACGACTGAAGCTTTCTTT.

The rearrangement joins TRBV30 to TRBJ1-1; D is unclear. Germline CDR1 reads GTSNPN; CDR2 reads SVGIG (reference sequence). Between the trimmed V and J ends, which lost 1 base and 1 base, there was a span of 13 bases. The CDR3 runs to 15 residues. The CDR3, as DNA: TGTGCCTGGAGTGGGTTGGGCGCAGGGAACACTGAAGCTTTCTTT. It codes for CAWSGLGAGNTEAFF.

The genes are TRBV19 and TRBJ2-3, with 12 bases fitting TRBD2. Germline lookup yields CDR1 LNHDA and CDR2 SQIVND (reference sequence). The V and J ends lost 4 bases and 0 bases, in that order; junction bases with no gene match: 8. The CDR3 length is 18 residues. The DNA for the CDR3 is TGTGCCAGTAGTAGACTAGCGGGGGCCCCATCTAGCACAGATACGCAGTATTTT. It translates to CASSRLAGAPSSTDTQYF.

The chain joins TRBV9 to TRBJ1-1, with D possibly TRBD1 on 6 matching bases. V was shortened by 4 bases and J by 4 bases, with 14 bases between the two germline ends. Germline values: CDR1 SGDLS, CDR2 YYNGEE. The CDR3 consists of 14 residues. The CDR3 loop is CASSLDRRSTEAFF. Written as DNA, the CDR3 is TGTGCCAGCAGCCTGGACAGAAGGAGCACTGAAGCTTTCTTT.

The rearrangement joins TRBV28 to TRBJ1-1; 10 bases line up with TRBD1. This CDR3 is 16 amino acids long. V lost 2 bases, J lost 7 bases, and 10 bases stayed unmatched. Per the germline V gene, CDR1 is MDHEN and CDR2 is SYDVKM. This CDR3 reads CASSLPPGTGEGEAFF. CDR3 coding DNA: TGTGCCAGCAGTTTACCCCCTGGGACAGGGGAGGGTGAAGCTTTCTTT.